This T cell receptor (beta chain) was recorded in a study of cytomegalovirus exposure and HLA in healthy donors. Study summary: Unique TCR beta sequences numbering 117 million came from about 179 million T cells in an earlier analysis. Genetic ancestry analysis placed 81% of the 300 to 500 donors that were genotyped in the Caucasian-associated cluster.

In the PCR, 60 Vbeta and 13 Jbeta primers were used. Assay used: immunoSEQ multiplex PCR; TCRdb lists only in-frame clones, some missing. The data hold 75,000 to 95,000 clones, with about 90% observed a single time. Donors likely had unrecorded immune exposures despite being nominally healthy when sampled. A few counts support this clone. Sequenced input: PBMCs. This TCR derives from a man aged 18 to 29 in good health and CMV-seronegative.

For the CDR3, the DNA is TGTGCCAGCAGCTTGAATACGGGCAATGAGCAGTTCTTC. As protein: CASSLNTGNEQFF. The chain uses TRBV5-4 and TRBJ2-1; no clear D. CDR1 is SGHNT, CDR2 YYREEE, per germline (reference sequence). V was clipped by 1 base and J by 6 bases, with 8 bases between them. The CDR3 covers 13 residues. Drawing the rest from reference TRBV5-4 and TRBJ2-1, the complete variable domain is ETGVTQSPTHLIKTRGQQVTLRCSSQSGHNTVSWYQQALGQGPQFIFQYYREEENGRGNFPPRFSGLQFPNYSSELNVNALELDDSALYLCASSLNTGNEQFFGPGTRLTVL.